The entry below describes one T cell receptor beta chain. Its specificity is unknown. TCRdb redid the calling of the RT-PCR reads with MiXCR, one entry per CDR3 protein. The repertoire holds about 170,000 distinct CDR3 sequences, with approximately 12% as singletons. The sample belongs to a study of response to subunit inactivated influenza vaccine. Study findings and constraints: Authors suggested seasonal influenza vaccinations each recruit few new T cells.

These records were also assigned to another study, of T cells expressing NK-cell markers. Per that study: 5'RACE template switching with UMIs produced the TCR beta cDNA. It was from sorted CD3+CD56+NKG2C+, CD3+CD56+NKG2C- and CD3+CD56-NKG2C+ T cells that TCR beta repertoires came. Seven of the eight sequenced donors were classified as HCMV-seropositive, and one was classified as seronegative. Dominant NKG2C+ clonotypes were found to form roughly 1.0-7.0% of CD8+ T cells in several donors.

This TCR was sampled from a man between 45 and 60 years old who received an inactivated influenza vaccine. Sequencing used CD8+ T cells sorted from PBMCs, obtained 11 to 12 days after vaccination.

The CDR3 DNA is TGCAGTGCAACACTAGCCATCTCCTACAATGAGCAGTTCTTC. This translates into CSATLAISYNEQFF. The chain links TRBV20-1 to TRBJ2-1; perhaps TRBD2 as D (6 bases). The V gene's germline CDR1 is DFQATT and CDR2 SNEGSKA (reference sequence). The germline V and J ends were trimmed by 6 bases and 0 bases, with 12 bases remaining between them. This CDR3 spans 14 amino acids.